Presented here are 2 T cell receptor beta chains from one specimen sequenced in a study of OX40 agonist ivuxolimab in advanced cancers. Sequencing used immunoSEQ multiplex PCR; TCRdb keeps in-frame clones, though not all of them. The sample includes roughly 50,000 clones, around 90% of them seen just once. The source material was CD4+ or CD8+ T cells sorted from blood, sampled in a trial of the OX40 agonist ivuxolimab. These receptor sequences come from an adult with an advanced solid tumor such as melanoma, head and neck, liver or kidney cancer.

In its sample, this clone was seen once. The genes are TRBV27 and TRBJ1-2; possibly TRBD1 for D (6 bases). Germline V lookup: CDR1 MNHEY, CDR2 SMNVEV (reference sequence). The CDR3 sequence is 13 residues long. Trimming shortened V by 6 bases and J by 3 bases, and 11 bases separated the two germline ends. The CDR3 sequence: CASRRDIYYGYTF. The CDR3 nucleotides are TGTGCCAGCAGACGGGACATCTACTATGGCTACACCTTC.

This rearrangement joins TRBV10-2 to TRBJ2-1; TRBD1 agrees at 9 bases. The germline CDR1 and CDR2 sequences are WSHSY and SAAADI. CDR3 length equals 13 residues. The J segment lost 13 bases and the V segment lost 3 bases, leaving 7 bases of the junction unmatched. DNA for the CDR3: TGCGCCAGCAGTGATTCCGGGACAGGGTCCCAGTTCTTC. It codes for CASSDSGTGSQFF.